The 3 T cell receptor beta chains reported below all come from one sample, sequenced in a study of T cell repertoires in cytomegalovirus infection. One entry per CDR3 protein results from TCRdb running MiXCR on the reads. The sample lists 180,000 or so distinct CDR3 sequences, about 18% seen once, with approximately 26% in the top ten. The sequenced material came from CD8+ T cells from PBMCs. All receptors come from a human donor in good health (CMV status not recorded). Some clones in this sample may be carry-over from other donors' samples.

This clonotype has a handful of counts. The chain carries TRBV7-9 and TRBJ1-5, with D perhaps matching TRBD1 (5 bases). With 4 bases removed from V and 1 base from J, the gap between germline ends came to 14 bases. The CDR3 is made up of 16 amino acids. Germline V gives CDR1 SEHNR, CDR2 FQNEAQ (reference sequence). CDR3 sequence reads: CASSYAGLGSNQPQHF. The CDR3 coding sequence is TGTGCCAGCAGCTATGCAGGGTTAGGGAGCAATCAGCCCCAGCATTTT. Full variable domain (missing parts from reference TRBV7-9 and TRBJ1-5): DTGVSQNPRHKITKRGQNVTFRCDPISEHNRLYWYRQTLGQGPEFLTYFQNEAQLEKSRLLSDRFSAERPKGSFSTLEIQRTEQGDSAMYLCASSYAGLGSNQPQHFGDGTRLSIL.

This chain uses TRBV5-6 with TRBJ1-2, with a tentative D call TRBD1 (5 bases). This CDR3 has 15 amino acids. Germline CDR1 SGHDT, CDR2 YYEEEE. Trimming removed 5 bases at V and 2 bases at J, with 16 bases between. The CDR3 reads CASRYDRLGNYGYTF. The DNA for the CDR3 is TGTGCCAGCAGATACGACAGATTGGGGAACTATGGCTACACCTTC. The full variable domain, with the rest looked up from reference TRBV5-6 and TRBJ1-2, is DAGVTQSPTHLIKTRGQQVTLRCSPKSGHDTVSWYQQALGQGPQFIFQYYEEEERQRGNFPDRFSGHQFPNYSSELNVNALLLGDSALYLCASRYDRLGNYGYTFGSGTRLTVV.

This clonotype showed up just a few times. The rearrangement links TRBV6-8 to TRBJ1-2; 7 bases are shared with TRBD1. This CDR3 spans 16 amino acids. CDR1 and CDR2 from the germline V gene are MNHGY and SAAAGT. V gave up 6 bases and J gave up 2 bases; unmatched junction bases: 12. The CDR3 DNA follows: TGTGCCAGCAGCCGCGGCAGAGGGACAGTCAACTATGGCTACACCTTC. It translates to CASSRGRGTVNYGYTF.